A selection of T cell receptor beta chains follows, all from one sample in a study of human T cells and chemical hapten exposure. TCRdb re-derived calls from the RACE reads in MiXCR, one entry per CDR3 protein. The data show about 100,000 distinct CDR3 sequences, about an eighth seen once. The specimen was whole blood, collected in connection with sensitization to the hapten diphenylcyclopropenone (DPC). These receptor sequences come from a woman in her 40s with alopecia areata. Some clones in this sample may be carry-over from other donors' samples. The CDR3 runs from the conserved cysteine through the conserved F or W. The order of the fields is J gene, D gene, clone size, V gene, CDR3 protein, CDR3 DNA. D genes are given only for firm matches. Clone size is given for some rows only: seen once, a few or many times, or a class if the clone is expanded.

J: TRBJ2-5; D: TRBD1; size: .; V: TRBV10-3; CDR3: CAISEYRGSETQYF; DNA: TGTGCCATCAGTGAATACAGGGGAAGCGAGACCCAGTACTTC
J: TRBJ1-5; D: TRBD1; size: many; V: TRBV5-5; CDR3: CASSSDRARGQPQHF; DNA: TGTGCCAGCAGCTCCGACAGGGCGAGGGGACAGCCCCAGCATTTT
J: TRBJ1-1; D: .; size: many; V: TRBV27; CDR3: CASSFRGAIEAFF; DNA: TGTGCCAGCAGTTTCAGAGGGGCGATTGAAGCTTTCTTT
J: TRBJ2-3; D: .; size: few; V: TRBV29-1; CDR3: CSVAPDSTDTQYF; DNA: TGCAGCGTTGCGCCTGACAGCACAGATACGCAGTATTTT
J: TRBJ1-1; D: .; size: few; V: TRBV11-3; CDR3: CASSLDPGSGTEAFF; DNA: TGTGCCAGCAGCTTAGATCCAGGTTCGGGCACTGAAGCTTTCTTT
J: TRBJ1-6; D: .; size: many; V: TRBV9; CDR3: CASSVEQYNSPLHF; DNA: TGTGCCAGCAGCGTAGAACAGTATAATTCACCCCTCCACTTT
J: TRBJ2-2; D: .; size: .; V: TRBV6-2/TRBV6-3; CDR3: CASSFDRGSGTGELFF; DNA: TGTGCCAGCAGTTTTGACAGAGGGTCGGGCACCGGGGAGCTGTTTTTT
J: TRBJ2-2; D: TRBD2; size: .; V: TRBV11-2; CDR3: CASRLAVSSRHANTGELFF; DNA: TGTGCCAGCAGACTAGCGGTGTCTAGCAGACACGCGAACACCGGGGAGCTGTTTTTT
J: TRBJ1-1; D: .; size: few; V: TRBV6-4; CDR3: CASSRDPQALGNTEAFF; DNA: TGTGCCAGCAGCAGAGATCCACAGGCCTTGGGGAACACTGAAGCTTTCTTT
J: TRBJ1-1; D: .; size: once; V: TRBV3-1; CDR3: CASSLGVPFRLKLFF; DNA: TGTGCCAGCAGCCTGGGGGTGCCCTTCCGACTGAAGCTTTTCTTT
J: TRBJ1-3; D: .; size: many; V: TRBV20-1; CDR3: CSARDLGQGGGLNF; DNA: TGCAGTGCTAGAGATCTCGGGCAAGGGGGTGGGTTGAATTTT
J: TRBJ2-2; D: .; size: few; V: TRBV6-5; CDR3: CASSYSPTAGELFF; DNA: TGTGCCAGCAGTTACTCCCCCACGGCCGGGGAGCTGTTTTTT
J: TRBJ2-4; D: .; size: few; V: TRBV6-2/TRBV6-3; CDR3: CASSYSIGGIDRNIQYF; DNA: TGTGCCAGCAGTTACTCGATCGGGGGTATTGACAGAAACATTCAGTACTTC
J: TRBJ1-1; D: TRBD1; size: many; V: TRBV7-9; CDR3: CASSFPQGRSTEAFF; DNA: TGTGCCAGCAGCTTCCCACAGGGGCGGAGCACTGAAGCTTTCTTT
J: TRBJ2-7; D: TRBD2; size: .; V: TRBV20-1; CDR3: CSASPLAGYEQYF; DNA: TGCAGTGCTAGTCCGCTAGCGGGCTACGAGCAGTACTTC
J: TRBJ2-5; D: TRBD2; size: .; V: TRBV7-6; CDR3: CASSETSVQETQYF; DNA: TGTGCCAGCAGCGAGACTAGCGTCCAAGAGACCCAGTACTTC
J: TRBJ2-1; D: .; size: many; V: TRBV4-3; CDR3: CASSQDLTSMGYNEQFF; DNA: TGCGCCAGCAGCCAAGATCTGACTAGTATGGGCTACAATGAGCAGTTCTTC
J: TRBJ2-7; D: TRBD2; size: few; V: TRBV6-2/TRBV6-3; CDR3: CASSFGTSSQSAYEQYF; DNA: TGTGCCAGCAGCTTCGGGACTAGCTCACAGTCGGCCTACGAGCAGTACTTC
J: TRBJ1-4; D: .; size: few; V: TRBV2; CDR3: CASTTDTATNEKLFF; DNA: TGTGCCAGCACGACGGACACTGCAACTAATGAAAAACTGTTTTTT
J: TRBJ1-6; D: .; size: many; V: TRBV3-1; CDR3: CASSQEWGGSPLHF; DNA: TGTGCCAGCAGCCAAGAATGGGGCGGTTCACCCCTCCACTTT
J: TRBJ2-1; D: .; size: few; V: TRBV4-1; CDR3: CASSQDPTNNEQFF; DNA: TGCGCCAGCAGCCAAGATCCGACCAACAATGAGCAGTTCTTC
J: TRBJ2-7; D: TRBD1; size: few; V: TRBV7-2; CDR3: CASSDRGTDYEQYF; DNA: TGTGCCAGCAGCGATAGGGGGACAGACTACGAGCAGTACTTC
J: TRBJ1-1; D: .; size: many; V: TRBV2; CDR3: CASRREGVGNTEAFF; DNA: TGTGCCAGCAGGAGGGAGGGGGTAGGGAACACTGAAGCTTTCTTT
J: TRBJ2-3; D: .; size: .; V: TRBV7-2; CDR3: CASSLEGRGAADTQYF; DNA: TGTGCCAGCAGCTTAGAAGGTCGGGGGGCCGCAGATACGCAGTATTTT
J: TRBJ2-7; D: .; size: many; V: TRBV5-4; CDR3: CASSQGGLAPYEQYF; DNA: TGTGCCAGCAGCCAGGGCGGGCTAGCCCCCTACGAGCAGTACTTC
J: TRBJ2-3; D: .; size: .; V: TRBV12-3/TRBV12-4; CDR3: CASSLMSGSTDTQYF; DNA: TGTGCCAGCAGTTTAATGAGCGGGAGCACAGATACGCAGTATTTT
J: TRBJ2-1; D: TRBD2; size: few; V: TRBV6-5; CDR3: CASSYPGLAGGGQFF; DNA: TGTGCCAGCAGTTACCCGGGACTAGCGGGCGGGGGGCAGTTCTTC
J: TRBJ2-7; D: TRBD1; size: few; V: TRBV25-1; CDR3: CASSEAGTGGGEQYF; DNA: TGTGCCAGCAGTGAAGCCGGGACAGGGGGAGGCGAGCAGTACTTC
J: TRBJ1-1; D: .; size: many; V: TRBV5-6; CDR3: CASSPTGLPEAFF; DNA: TGTGCCAGCAGCCCTACAGGCCTCCCTGAAGCTTTCTTT
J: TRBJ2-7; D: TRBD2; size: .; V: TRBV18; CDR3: CASSPTLAYEQYF; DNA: TGTGCCAGCTCACCAACACTAGCGTACGAGCAGTACTTC
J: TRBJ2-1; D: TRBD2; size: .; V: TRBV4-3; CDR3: CASSRTSGAYEQFF; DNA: TGCGCCAGCAGCCGGACTAGCGGGGCCTATGAGCAGTTCTTC
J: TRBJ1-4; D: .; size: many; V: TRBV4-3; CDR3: CASSQDRSGANEKLFF; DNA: TGCGCCAGCAGCCAAGATCGGTCAGGCGCTAATGAAAAACTGTTTTTT
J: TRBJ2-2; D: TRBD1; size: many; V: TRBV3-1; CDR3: CASSQRTGGVGRNTGELFF; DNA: TGTGCCAGCAGCCAAAGAACAGGGGGCGTCGGGAGGAACACCGGGGAGCTGTTTTTT
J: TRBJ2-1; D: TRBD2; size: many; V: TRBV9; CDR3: CASSDPTSGGATYNEQFF; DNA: TGTGCCAGCAGCGACCCGACTAGCGGGGGGGCCACCTACAATGAGCAGTTCTTC
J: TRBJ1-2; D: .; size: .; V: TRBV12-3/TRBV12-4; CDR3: CASSFPGSYGYTF; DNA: TGTGCCAGCAGTTTCCCGGGATCCTATGGCTACACCTTC
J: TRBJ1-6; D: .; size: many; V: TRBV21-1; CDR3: CASPLGQGQMYNSPLHF; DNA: TGTGCCAGCCCCCTTGGACAGGGGCAGATGTATAATTCACCCCTCCACTTT
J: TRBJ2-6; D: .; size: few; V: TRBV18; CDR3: CASSPSGQGRAGANVLTF; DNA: TGTGCCAGCTCACCGAGCGGGCAGGGCAGGGCTGGGGCCAACGTCCTGACTTTC
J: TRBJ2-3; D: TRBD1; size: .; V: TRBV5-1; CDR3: CASSLRQGGITDTQYF; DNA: TGCGCCAGCAGCTTACGACAGGGCGGAATCACAGATACGCAGTATTTT
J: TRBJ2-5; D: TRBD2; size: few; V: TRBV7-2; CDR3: CASSLWSSSGKETQYF; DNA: TGTGCCAGCAGCTTATGGTCGTCTAGCGGGAAAGAGACCCAGTACTTC
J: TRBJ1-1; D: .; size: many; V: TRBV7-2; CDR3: CASSLVRWDTEAFF; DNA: TGTGCCAGCAGCTTAGTGCGGTGGGACACTGAAGCTTTCTTT
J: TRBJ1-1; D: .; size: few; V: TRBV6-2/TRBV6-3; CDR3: CASSYRNLNTEAFF; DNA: TGTGCCAGCAGTTACCGGAACCTGAACACTGAAGCTTTCTTT
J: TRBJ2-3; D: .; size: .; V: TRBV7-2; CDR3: CASSLVPTRGGADTQYF; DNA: TGTGCCAGCAGCTTAGTTCCGACTAGAGGCGGAGCAGATACGCAGTATTTT
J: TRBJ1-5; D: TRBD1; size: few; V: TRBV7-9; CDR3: CASSRGTGVNQPQHF; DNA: TGTGCCAGCAGCCGCGGGACAGGAGTAAATCAGCCCCAGCATTTT
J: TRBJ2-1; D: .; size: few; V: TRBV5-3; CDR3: CARRGLSSYNEQFF; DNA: TGTGCCAGAAGGGGGTTGAGCTCCTACAATGAGCAGTTCTTC
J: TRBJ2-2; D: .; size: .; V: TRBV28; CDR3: CASSLRPRGAGELFF; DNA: TGTGCCAGCAGTTTACGACCTAGGGGGGCCGGGGAGCTGTTTTTT
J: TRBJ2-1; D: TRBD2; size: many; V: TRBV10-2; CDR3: CASRLAGEHGEQFF; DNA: TGCGCCAGCAGGCTAGCGGGAGAGCATGGCGAGCAGTTCTTC
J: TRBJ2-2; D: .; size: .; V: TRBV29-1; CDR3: CSVEARVANTGELFF; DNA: TGCAGCGTTGAAGCGAGGGTTGCGAACACCGGGGAGCTGTTTTTT
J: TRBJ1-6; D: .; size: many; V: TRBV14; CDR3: CASSQGARSSYNSPLHF; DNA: TGTGCCAGCAGCCAAGGGGCGCGGAGCTCCTATAATTCACCCCTCCACTTT
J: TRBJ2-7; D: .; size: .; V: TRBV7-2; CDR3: CASSLTTLSEQYF; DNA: TGTGCCAGCAGCTTAACAACCCTCTCCGAGCAGTACTTC
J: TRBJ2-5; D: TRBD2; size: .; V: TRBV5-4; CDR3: CASTLGRGEETQYF; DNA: TGTGCCAGCACCTTAGGTCGGGGGGAAGAGACCCAGTACTTC
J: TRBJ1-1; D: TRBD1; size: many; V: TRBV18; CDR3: CASSGTGAEAFF; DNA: TGTGCCAGCTCCGGAACAGGGGCTGAAGCTTTCTTT
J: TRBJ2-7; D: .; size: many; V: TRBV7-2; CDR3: CASSFTLVDGYEQYF; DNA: TGTGCCAGCAGCTTTACCTTGGTGGACGGCTACGAGCAGTACTTC
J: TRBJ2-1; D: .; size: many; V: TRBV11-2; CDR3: CASSLEQGYNEQFF; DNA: TGTGCCAGCAGCTTAGAACAGGGCTACAATGAGCAGTTCTTC
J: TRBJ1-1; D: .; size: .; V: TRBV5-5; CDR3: CASSYAGTANTEAFF; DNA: TGTGCCAGCAGCTACGCCGGGACTGCGAACACTGAAGCTTTCTTT
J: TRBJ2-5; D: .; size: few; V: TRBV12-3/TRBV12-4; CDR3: CASSFGWGEETQYF; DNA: TGTGCCAGCAGTTTCGGGTGGGGGGAAGAGACCCAGTACTTC
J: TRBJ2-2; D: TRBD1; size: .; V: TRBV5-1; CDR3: CASRTGGVGTGELFF; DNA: TGCGCCAGCCGTACAGGGGGCGTCGGCACCGGGGAGCTGTTTTTT
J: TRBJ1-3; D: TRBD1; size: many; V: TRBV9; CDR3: CASSVYADRGSGNTIYF; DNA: TGTGCCAGCAGCGTTTACGCCGACAGGGGTTCTGGAAACACCATATATTTT
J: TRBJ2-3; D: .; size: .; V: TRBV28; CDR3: CASGLTLNTQYF; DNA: TGTGCCAGTGGGCTAACATTAAATACGCAGTATTTT
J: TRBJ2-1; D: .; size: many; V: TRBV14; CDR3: CASSYLGTPYNEQFF; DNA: TGTGCCAGCAGCTACCTGGGCACCCCCTACAATGAGCAGTTCTTC
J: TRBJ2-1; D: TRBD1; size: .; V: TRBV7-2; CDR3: CASSLGRERGRNEQFF; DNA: TGTGCCAGCAGCTTGGGCAGGGAAAGGGGGCGAAATGAGCAGTTCTTC